This T cell receptor (beta chain) was sequenced for a study of blood T cell repertoires in COVID-19. Study at large: The samples span acute and convalescent COVID-19 from the United States, Italy and Spain. Sources were T cells, B-cell-depleted T cells, or PBMCs; the material itself was cDNA or gDNA.

CDR1 and CDR2 (germline): SQVTM, ANQGSEA. The CDR3 is made up of 12 amino acids. V shed 7 bases and J shed 0 bases, with 9 bases lying between them. Authors' processing steps: Estimated nucleated cell counts came from reference gene primer amplification. Generated by immunoSEQ multiplex PCR, the TCRdb table keeps only in-frame clones and is missing some. The V and J calls and clone size are taken from that table; D and trimming were inferred from the DNA. In the table there are some 250,000 clones, roughly 90% of which are singletons. Sequencing was done on a sample of peripheral blood. The sequence was obtained from a young man who had recovered from COVID-19. This sequence joins TRBV29-1 and TRBJ1-1; possibly TRBD1 for D (5 bases). This CDR3 reads CSAYRMNTEAFF. The CDR3 region has the DNA TGCAGCGCCTACAGGATGAACACTGAAGCTTTCTTT.